Sequencing of this T cell receptor beta chain was carried out in a study of cytomegalovirus exposure and HLA in healthy donors. This clone was seen a few times. The length of the CDR3 is 16 residues. The germline V and J ends were trimmed by 1 base and 6 bases, with 15 bases remaining between them. Germline V gene sequence: CDR1 MGHRA, CDR2 YSYEKL. PCR used 60 Vbeta primers and 13 Jbeta primers. The repertoire was sequenced with immunoSEQ multiplex PCR; TCRdb's copy has only in-frame clones and lacks some. The table has approximately 95,000 clones, 75% to 85% seen once. The chain couples TRBV4-1 to TRBJ1-4; D may be TRBD1 (6 bases). Sequencing was carried out using PBMCs. This sequence was found in a man aged 18 to 29 in good health and CMV-seropositive. The CDR3 DNA reads TGCGCCAGCAGCCAAGTAATGCGGGGGGCTGATGAAAAACTGTTTTTT. Translating it yields CASSQVMRGADEKLFF.